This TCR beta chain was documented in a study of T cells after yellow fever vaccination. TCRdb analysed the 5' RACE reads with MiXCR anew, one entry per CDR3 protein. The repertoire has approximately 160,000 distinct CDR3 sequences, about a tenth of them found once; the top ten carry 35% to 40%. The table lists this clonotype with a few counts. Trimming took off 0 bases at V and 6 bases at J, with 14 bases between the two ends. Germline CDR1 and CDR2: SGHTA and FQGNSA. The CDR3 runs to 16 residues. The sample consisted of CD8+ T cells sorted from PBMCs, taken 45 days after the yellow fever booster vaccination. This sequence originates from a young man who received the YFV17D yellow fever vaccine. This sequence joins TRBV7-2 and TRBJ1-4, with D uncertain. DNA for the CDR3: TGTGCCAGCAGCTTAGCGACCCCTCGGGCCGATGAAAAACTGTTTTTT. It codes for CASSLATPRADEKLFF.